These 15 T cell receptor beta chains share one sample of origin, sequenced in a study of shared clonotypes between healthy human individuals. The table came from immunoSEQ multiplex PCR; TCRdb's copy has only in-frame clones and leaves some out. The repertoire holds about 600,000 clones, with around 97% as singletons. Material: naive CD4+ T cells sorted from blood. Noted subset: CD45RA+ positively selected. The origin of the receptors is a woman aged 25 to 39 in good health.

This clone was counted once. The chain combines TRBV7-8 with TRBJ2-5, with D perhaps assigned TRBD1 or TRBD2 (5 bases each). The V gene's germline CDR1 is SGHVS and CDR2 FQNEAQ. Trimming took off 2 bases at V and 5 bases at J, with 15 bases between the two ends. This CDR3 has 15 amino acids. CDR3 loop: CASSLKLGAQETQYF. Written as DNA, the CDR3 is TGTGCCAGCAGCTTAAAACTCGGGGCCCAGGAGACCCAGTACTTC.

The rearrangement links TRBV28 to TRBJ1-2; tentative D call: TRBD1 (5 bases). This CDR3 spans 16 amino acids. Germline assignment: CDR1 MDHEN and CDR2 SYDVKM. With 7 bases removed from V and 7 bases from J, the gap between germline ends came to 25 bases. For the CDR3, the DNA is TGTGCCAGCACCCCCCCGGGGCAGCCTACCCAGGGTGGCTACACCTTC. Its translation: CASTPPGQPTQGGYTF.

J is TRBJ1-2 and V is TRBV5-1; 10 nucleotides agree with TRBD1. Germline V gene data show CDR1 as SGHRS and CDR2 as YFSETQ. The CDR3 is 15 amino acids. Trimming at V came to 3 bases and at J to 8 bases, leaving 10 bases not matched to a gene. The CDR3 DNA sequence: TGCGCCAGCAGCTCGGACCCCGGGACAGGGGCAGGCTACACCTTC. Protein: CASSSDPGTGAGYTF.

The chain links TRBV25-1 to TRBJ2-7, with D possibly TRBD2 on 6 matching bases. V was cut by 6 bases and J by 5 bases, with 14 bases left in between. The CDR3 contains 13 residues. From germline, CDR1 is MGHDK and CDR2 SYGVNS. The DNA of the CDR3 is TGTGCCAGCAGACGGGAGAGTTATAACGAGCAGTACTTC. Translated: CASRRESYNEQYF.

This rearrangement joins TRBV27 to TRBJ2-3; no clear D. The V end was cut by 6 bases, the J end by 0 bases, with 7 bases between. The CDR3 sequence is 13 residues long. Germline V lookup: CDR1 MNHEY, CDR2 SMNVEV (reference sequence). CDR3 nucleotides: TGTGCCAGCAGAAAAGGGAGCACAGATACGCAGTATTTT. Translation gives CASRKGSTDTQYF.

The chain combines TRBV27 with TRBJ2-7; TRBD1 matches 11 bases. Germline trimming cut 0 bases from V and 4 bases from J; bases unmatched to any gene: 5. Looked up from germline, CDR1 is MNHEY and CDR2 is SMNVEV (reference sequence). This CDR3 is built from 16 residues. In DNA form, the CDR3 reads TGTGCCAGCAGTTTATCTTGGACAGGGGGCCGTTACGAGCAGTACTTC. Protein: CASSLSWTGGRYEQYF.

This rearrangement joins TRBV28 to TRBJ1-1; the match to TRBD1 covers 8 bases. This CDR3 contains 16 residues. The germline CDR1 and CDR2 sequences are MDHEN and SYDVKM. The V segment lost 6 bases and the J segment 4 bases; nucleotides outside the gene matches: 13. CDR3 residues: CASRRSGQGAVTEAFF. DNA of the CDR3: TGTGCCAGCAGGCGCAGCGGACAGGGAGCAGTCACTGAAGCTTTCTTT.

This sequence joins TRBV5-1 and TRBJ1-1, with a weak D call TRBD1 (6 bases). Germline V CDR1 and CDR2: SGHRS, YFSETQ. Trimming removed 0 bases from V and 4 bases from J, with 10 bases in between. The CDR3 has 14 residues. CDR3 DNA: TGCGCCAGCAGCTTGGCCAGGGGAAGCACTGAAGCTTTCTTT. Its translation is CASSLARGSTEAFF.

The chain carries TRBV28 and TRBJ2-1, with 9 nucleotides matching TRBD1. CDR1 is MDHEN, CDR2 SYDVKM, per germline. CDR3 size: 16 residues. J gave up 7 bases and V 5 bases, and 12 bases lay outside the gene matches. The CDR3, as DNA: TGTGCCAGCAGTCACCACCCGGGACAGGGCCTTAATGAGCAGTTCTTC. This codes for CASSHHPGQGLNEQFF. Full variable domain (missing parts from reference TRBV28 and TRBJ2-1): DVKVTQSSRYLVKRTGEKVFLECVQDMDHENMFWYRQDPGLGLRLIYFSYDVKMKEKGDIPEGYSVSREKKERFSLILESASTNQTSMYLCASSHHPGQGLNEQFFGPGTRLTVL.

Note on this clone: The sample holds other DNA sequences that translate to the same CDR3. CDR3 sequence (DNA): TGCGCCAGCAGCTTGGGTACATATCAAGAGACCCAGTACTTC. Its translation: CASSLGTYQETQYF. This chain joins TRBV5-1 and TRBJ2-5; D call uncertain. V lost 0 bases to trimming and J lost 2 bases, with 8 bases between them. The CDR3 consists of 14 residues. Germline-derived CDR1 and CDR2 are SGHRS and YFSETQ.

This clone occurred once. This chain links TRBV28 with TRBJ2-5; D remains unclear. Trimming left V 5 bases short and J 1 base short, with 23 bases between. The germline gives CDR1 MDHEN, CDR2 SYDVKM. This CDR3 region has 18 residues. The CDR3: CASSPPFPVSPTQETQYF. Here the CDR3 DNA reads TGTGCCAGCAGTCCACCTTTCCCTGTTAGTCCCACCCAAGAGACCCAGTACTTC.

The CDR3 protein is CASSRPAILGWPYEQYF. Written as DNA, the CDR3 is TGTGCCAGCAGCCGCCCCGCCATACTGGGTTGGCCCTACGAGCAGTACTTC. V usage is TRBV6-4 and J usage is TRBJ2-7; D call uncertain. The CDR3 length is 17 residues. V gave up 6 bases and J gave up 2 bases, with 23 bases separating them. The V gene's germline CDR1 is MRHNA and CDR2 SNTAGT.

The V and J genes are TRBV18 and TRBJ2-1; 11 bases align to TRBD2. The germline V gene has CDR1 KGHSH and CDR2 LQKENI. There are 16 residues in the CDR3. Trimming cost V 4 bases and J 7 bases; bases outside gene matches: 9. The CDR3 DNA reads as TGTGCCAGCTCACGAAGCCGTAGCGGGAGGGTGAATGAGCAGTTCTTC. Protein: CASSRSRSGRVNEQFF.

The CDR3 DNA reads TGTGCCCAAAAAAGGAGCTGGGCCAACGTCCTGACTTTC. This gives the protein CAQKRSWANVLTF. The chain carries TRBV27 and TRBJ2-6; D remains ambiguous. This CDR3 comprises 13 residues. Germline CDR1 reads MNHEY; CDR2 reads SMNVEV (reference sequence). Trimming removed 11 bases from V and 5 bases from J, with 13 bases in between.

This clone showed up just once. This chain joins TRBV5-1 and TRBJ1-4; 7 nucleotides match TRBD1. The CDR3 is made up of 14 amino acids. Germline CDR1 reads SGHRS; CDR2 reads YFSETQ. V lost 4 bases and J lost 8; bases outside the gene matches: 8. CDR3 nucleotide sequence: TGCGCCAGCAGCCTCTTGACAGGGAACGAAAAACTGTTTTTT. This codes for CASSLLTGNEKLFF.